This TCR beta chain was observed in a study of identical twins. Only a few counts were recorded for this clonotype. TCRdb passed the 5' RACE reads through MiXCR, listing each CDR3 protein once. Of around 290,000 distinct CDR3 sequences in the sample, roughly 9% were seen once. The donor group consisted entirely of healthy Caucasians. Germline V CDR1 and CDR2: LGHDT, YNNKEL (reference sequence). This CDR3 is 13 amino acids long. The V end was cut by 4 bases, the J end by 2 bases, with 7 bases between. These data were also filed under a second study, of yellow fever vaccine responses in identical twins.

The clonotype comes from a young woman in good health. The V call is TRBV3-1, the J call TRBJ2-3; D not resolved. Material for sequencing was CD8+ T cells sorted from blood. The CDR3 sequence: CASSPFNTDTQYF. The CDR3 nucleotides read TGTGCCAGCAGCCCTTTTAACACAGATACGCAGTATTTT.